Described below is a single T cell receptor (beta chain) sequence and its context. No cognate antigen has been identified for it. Nothing much larger sits one base from this clone, and base qualities are not available. For the CD8 naive samples, CD45RO-negative cells were positively selected for CCR7, yielding a CD45RA+CCR7+ population from which TemRA cells were excluded. Healthy HIV-negative adults with no recently reported acute infections or vaccinations were included as donors. All donors were Caucasian adults living in Nashville, Tennessee, USA. Blood was obtained by leukapheresis, after which PBMCs were separated by Ficoll-Histopaque density gradient centrifugation and cryopreserved in liquid nitrogen vapor phase. Analytical flow cytometry was used to check the purity and quantity of each magnetically sorted T cell population. Genomic DNA was isolated from each sorted fraction and quantified by UV absorbance on a Nanodrop 2000c.

Using the deep immunoSEQ assay, multiplex PCR amplified TCR CDR3 regions from genomic DNA. For each cell subset, the extracted genomic DNA was distributed evenly across all wells of several immunoSEQ 96-well plates, and each plate served as one replicate. For sorted subsets, roughly 190 ng of genomic DNA, equivalent to 25,000 to 35,000 T cell genomes, went into each replicate PCR. Purified libraries were quantified with a Qubit 3.0 fluorometer, sized on a Bioanalyzer 2100, and re-quantified with the KAPA Library Quantification kit. Each immunoSEQ 96-well plate was sequenced on its own single-read 150-cycle Illumina NextSeq 550 flow cell. The original methods were these. Because the immunoSEQ output included only junctional sequences and no quality scores, the filtering could not be the same as the filtering used for full-length reads. To assign V/J genes and CDR3, sequences were annotated against IMGT germline references using PyIR, a Python wrapper for IgBLAST v1.9. Reads with weak V/J assignments (E-value above 1e-6), missing CDR3, stop codons, out-of-frame junctions, or ambiguous translated residues were removed. V3J clonotypes were defined as sequences sharing an identical inferred V gene, J gene, and CDR3 amino acid sequence. Percentage overlap between repertoires was calculated by dividing the number of shared unique clonotypes by the size of the smaller repertoire. Repertoire richness was assessed with RTK rarefaction, the Chao1 estimator, and Recon v2.1 estimates of unobserved clonotypes. For all TCRbeta clonotypes obtained by the gDNA method from a handful of donors, generation probabilities were computed with OLGA. TCRdb re-hosts the immuneACCESS table, in-frame sequences only. Its copies lack some clones; in the studies checked, an unresolved V gene accounts for under half of them, and the cause for the rest is not known. V and J calls and clone size are copied from that table; D and trimming were computed from the DNA. The sample table contains millions of clones; only one count was recorded for approximately 94% of them. The top ten clones comprise roughly 1.7% of the sample.

From its cysteine to its phenylalanine, the CDR3 spans 14 amino acids. Only the CDR3 portion is preserved as DNA: 42 bases, with reading frame beginning at the first base. The germline V gene yields MNHNS for CDR1 and SASEGT for CDR2. V is clipped by 6 bases and J by 2 bases, and the sequence between their germline boundaries is 14 bases long. This sample stems from a study of shared clonotypes between healthy human individuals (dated by TCRdb to about 2020). For the study in its entirety: The cohort included three men and a couple of women between 18 and 49 years of age. Per donor, three plates each were used for CD4 naive and CD4 memory, two for CD8 naive, and one for CD8 memory. To estimate repertoire size and how much clonotypes are shared between individuals, the study performed deep sequencing of blood TCR repertoires from a few healthy adults. Different laboratories and diverse techniques were used to prepare libraries and sequence TCR repertoires, to increase sequencing depth and limit assay-specific biases. Between about 0.8 and 9 billion PBMCs per donor were obtained by leukapheresis.

Overall study outcomes, separate from this receptor: The small number of donors limited the genetic and exposure-history diversity represented. Rarefaction of sorted-subset datasets indicated incomplete sequencing despite the large sequencing depth. Pairwise subsampling led to the expectation that sequencing depth would affect the degree of clonotype sharing among donors. Higher generation probabilities were observed for clonotypes shared by all four sorted-subset donors than for non-shared clonotypes. Naive subsets generally had larger estimated clonotype richness than memory subsets. Sampling was restricted to blood, and TCR repertoires in tissues likely differ from the TCR repertoires found in blood. When a few donors were compared, the shared fraction of clonotypes was 5% to 6.5% for naive CD4, roughly 3.3% for naive CD8, roughly 2.5% for memory CD4, and about 0.36% for memory CD8.

This chain joins TRBV6-1 to TRBJ2-7, with the D call perhaps TRBD1 or TRBD2, as 5 bases match in each case. Material: naive CD8+ T cells from PBMCs. In the paper's terms, the cell subset or site label means: CD45RA+CCR7+. The source is a man aged 18 to 35 in good health. Some clones in this sample may be carry-over from other donors' samples. The CDR3 protein is CASRLWDGPYEQYF. Read as DNA, the sequence is TGTGCCAGCAGGTTATGGGACGGCCCCTACGAGCAGTACTTC.